The T cell receptor (beta chain) described here comes from a study of CD8 T cells in ankylosing spondylitis. Study-wide findings and caveats: The study identified a TCR beta motif of several highly homologous variants that appeared characteristic of ankylosing spondylitis blood. CD8+ cells made up the disease-linked clones, which were relatively rare in peripheral blood. Disease-linked clones were reportedly significantly enriched in matched ankylosing spondylitis synovial fluid.

TCR beta libraries were made by quantitative 5'-RACE with molecular barcodes. One entry per CDR3 protein results from TCRdb running MiXCR on the 5' RACE reads. The data show almost 400,000 distinct CDR3 sequences, 20% to 25% seen once. Remarks on this clonotype: The antigen remains undetermined.

CDR1 is SGHRS, CDR2 YFSETQ, per germline. The CDR3 sequence is 15 residues long. Unmatched junction bases numbered 6, after V lost 1 base and J lost 6 bases. The TCR comes from a male donor with ankylosing spondylitis. Material for sequencing was blood, either unsorted or a sorted T cell fraction (not recorded which). The J gene is TRBJ2-1, the V gene TRBV5-1; 8 bases align to TRBD2. The CDR3 here is CASSLSAGAPNEQFF. The CDR3 DNA follows: TGCGCCAGCAGCTTGTCAGCGGGAGCACCCAATGAGCAGTTCTTC.